This TCR beta chain was sequenced in a study of regulatory T cells in long-lasting Graves disease (dated by TCRdb to about 2021). General notes on the study: In the newly diagnosed Graves' disease group, patients had been taking antithyroid drugs for less than 3 months. A total of approximately 35 samples were covered by TCR sequencing, comprising around 13 persistent and roughly 20 newly diagnosed Graves' disease patients. The study was registered as a clinical trial and conducted in China. Persistent Graves' disease patients were compared with newly diagnosed Graves' disease patients by peripheral blood TCR sequencing and RNA sequencing.

As encoded in the germline V gene, CDR1 is SQVTM while CDR2 is ANQGSEA. Inclusive of the bounding cysteine and phenylalanine, the CDR3 is 17 residues long. Just the 51-base CDR3 DNA is kept, in frame starting at base 1. V is pruned by 1 base and J by 8 bases, leaving 16 bases of the junction without a gene match. Results and caveats for the whole study, not just this receptor: Sequencing and analysis were restricted to the TCR beta chain. As a limitation, the authors acknowledged that the small sample size may reduce accuracy. Peripheral blood alone was examined, since thyroid tissue, which constituted the primary lesion, could not be accessed. Compared with newly diagnosed patients, patients with persistent Graves' disease had lower TCR Shannon entropy and fewer highly expanded clones, which suggests clonal expansion. Persistent disease showed preferential use of TRBV28, TRBJ1-2 and TRBJ2-5, whereas newly diagnosed disease favored TRBV20-1 and TRBJ2-1. More public clonotypes were shared among persistent patients (roughly 3,000) than among newly diagnosed patients (966).

What the time point label conveys for this sample: newly diagnosed GD, antithyroid drugs for less than 3 months. For both TCR sequencing and RNA sequencing, RNA was extracted from PBMCs using TRIzol. The diagnosis of Graves' disease followed American Thyroid Association guidelines. Patients for the study were recruited at an endocrinology department in Xi'an, China. From each patient, approximately 9 milliliters of peripheral blood was collected into an EDTA anticoagulant tube. Ficoll Paque Plus density gradient separation was used to isolate PBMCs, and no additional T cell sorting was done. An Agilent 2100 Bioanalyzer and agarose gel were used to assess RNA quality, and a NanoDrop 2000 was used to measure RNA concentration. Libraries came from multiplex PCR. The sequencer listed for this sample is Illumina HiSeq 4000. To build TCR beta libraries, CDR3 regions were amplified by Arm-PCR using iRepertoire HTBI primers. PCR products were gel purified before sequencing. Processing in the source paper ran as follows. Across samples, around 58 TRBV and 14 TRBJ segments were identified and used for gene usage analysis of CDR3 amino acid clonotypes. COPE and FqMerger were used to merge filtered high-quality paired reads into contigs. Contigs were aligned with BLAST to IMGT TRBV, TRBD and TRBJ reference genes, and CDR3 was defined per IMGT. Any clonotype with a frequency above 0.1% was classified as a highly expanded clone. Shannon entropy was used to measure repertoire diversity, and the Gini coefficient was used to measure V-J evenness. A clonotype was considered public if more than one individual shared it. TCRdb reanalyzed the raw reads on its own, using fastp at Q25 for trimming and MiXCR for clone calling, and kept in-frame beta chains. Each entry merges the rows of one CDR3 protein and shows their most common DNA and genes. The V and J calls and clone size come from TCRdb's table, not from the authors' own analysis. This sample has around 320,000 distinct CDR3 sequences in its table, and approximately 15% of those were observed once. Roughly 29% of the sample is in the top ten clones.

Points on this clonotype: The antigen this receptor binds is unknown. There are no base qualities to consult, and no much larger clone falls within one base.

The same specimen was also included in a second study, on T cells in Graves' hyperthyroidism and ophthalmopathy. The second investigation adds: Graves' hyperthyroidism was defined as stable when no progression to ophthalmopathy occurred over 18 months of follow-up. Hyperthyroidism patients were aged 18 to 65 years and newly diagnosed, with disease duration of less than 2 months. Any patient with an uncontrolled infection, another autoimmune disease, pregnancy or lactation was excluded. Diagnoses were based on clinical symptoms, serum thyroxine and TRAb, thyroid ultrasound and orbital computed tomography. For the first round of RT-PCR on the TCR CDR3, the HTBI primer set was used together with the Qiagen OneStep RT-PCR kit. Most expanded thyroid clonotypes (frequency above 0.001) were also detected in blood, suggesting blood repertoires may reflect thyroid immune responses. A model built on a 13 V-J signature distinguished ophthalmopathy from stable hyperthyroidism, reaching roughly 88% sensitivity and under 84% specificity in cross-validation and 80%/75% in testing. In validation, the model predicted progression to ophthalmopathy with about 71% sensitivity and about 72% specificity, a median of approximately 6.7 months before onset. A discovery cohort of about a hundred patients, about 40 with Graves' ophthalmopathy and under 60 with stable Graves' hyperthyroidism, was used to find distinguishing TCR V-J signatures. An independent validation cohort of under 20 hyperthyroidism patients and 17 patients who later progressed to ophthalmopathy tested prospective prediction of ophthalmopathy. For training and testing, the 100 or so patients in the discovery cohort were randomly divided in a 7:3 ratio. Thyroid tissue and blood T-cell repertoires from several Graves' hyperthyroidism patients were also compared in the study. Following sampling, methimazole starting at 30 mg daily was given to hyperthyroidism patients, and high-dose intravenous methylprednisolone was given to ophthalmopathy patients. Libraries were constructed in a second round of multiplex PCR, after which size selection and purification were carried out. The libraries were sequenced on an Illumina HiSeq2000 using paired-end 100 bp reads. SOAPnuke was used to process the raw data, throwing out any read that contained adapters or uncalled bases, had a mean Phred below 15, or lacked an exact constant-primer or identifier match. High-quality paired reads were merged using COPE v1.2.5, and each unique nucleotide sequence was defined as a clonotype. MiTCR v1.1 was used to align clonotypes to the IMGT TRBV, TRBD and TRBJ reference segments. Only V-J combinations with frequency above 0.0001, covering 99% to 99.2% of repertoires, were analysed. A TCS score was defined as the ratio between F50 (clonal expansion) and ExV (chaos), using BLOSUM62-based TCRdist between CDR3 peptides within each V-J. Welch's t-statistics and random forest reduced approximately 520 V-J features to roughly 13, which were used in a naive Bayes classifier (R e1071). No statistical method was used to set the sample size in advance, and investigators knew the group allocation. According to the paper, TCR Vbeta CDR3 sequencing was carried out on 135 peripheral blood samples, which came from fewer than 50 ophthalmopathy, 70 to 80 hyperthyroidism and 17 progressor patients.

The chain was built from TRBV29-1 and TRBJ2-1, and TRBD2 matches 8 of the central bases. Sequenced here: peripheral blood mononuclear cells (PBMCs), sampled at new diagnosis, from a patient treated with antithyroid drugs. This TCR was recovered from a man between 40 and 49 years old with Graves disease. Donor details come from another sample of the same person, matched by shared clones. The CDR3 reads as follows: CSVEGPGGGARVDEQFF. The DNA sequence is TGCAGCGTTGAAGGTCCGGGGGGGGGGGCTCGGGTGGATGAGCAGTTCTTC.